These 9 T cell receptor beta chains originate from one sample sequenced in a study of blood T cell repertoires in COVID-19. Produced via immunoSEQ multiplex PCR; TCRdb's table is partial and in-frame only. The table records some 190,000 clones, about 75% of them present only once. The specimen was peripheral blood. These receptors all stem from a woman in her forties or fifties with active or convalescent COVID-19.

There are a few counts of this clone. The chain carries TRBV3-1 (or the pseudogene TRBV3-2) and TRBJ1-2, with TRBD1 as a possible D gene (6 bases). V was shortened by 2 bases and J by 7 bases, with 14 bases between the two germline ends. Germline CDR1 reads LGHDT; CDR2 reads YNNKEL (reference sequence). This CDR3 is 14 amino acids long. The CDR3: CASSQKGGRRGYTF. The CDR3 bases are TGTGCCAGCAGCCAAAAGGGGGGGAGACGTGGCTACACCTTC.

The gene calls are TRBV7-2 and TRBJ2-2, with 8 bases aligning to TRBD2. The ends lost 5 bases at V and 4 bases at J; junction bases unmatched: 9. This CDR3 region has 16 residues. The V gene's germline CDR1 is SGHTA and CDR2 FQGNSA. The CDR3 spells CASSATSGSRTGELFF. The CDR3 nucleotides read TGTGCCAGCAGCGCCACTAGCGGCTCGCGCACCGGGGAGCTGTTTTTT.

This rearrangement joins TRBV5-1 to TRBJ1-2; weak D call: TRBD1 (6 bases). Germline CDR1 SGHRS, CDR2 YFSETQ. The V and J ends lost 0 bases and 4 bases respectively, with 16 bases between them. The CDR3 extends over 16 amino acids. The CDR3 spells CASSLGGIDRTYGYTF. Here the CDR3 DNA reads TGCGCCAGCAGCTTGGGGGGCATAGACAGGACCTATGGCTACACCTTC.

The chain has TRBV19 and TRBJ1-1, with 7 bases identical to TRBD1. The V and J ends lost 7 bases and 4 bases, in that order; junction bases with no gene match: 12. Germline assignment: CDR1 LNHDA and CDR2 SQIVND (reference sequence). The CDR3 contains 15 residues. This CDR3 is CASTPTRTGVTEAFF. The CDR3 DNA is TGTGCCAGTACCCCCACTAGGACAGGAGTCACTGAAGCTTTCTTT. The full variable domain, with the rest looked up from reference TRBV19 and TRBJ1-1, is DGGITQSPKYLFRKEGQNVTLSCEQNLNHDAMYWYRQDPGQGLRLIYYSQIVNDFQKGDIAEGYSVSREKKESFPLTVTSAQKNPTAFYLCASTPTRTGVTEAFFGQGTRLTVV.

This clone was found many times. This sequence joins TRBV29-1 and TRBJ2-6; TRBD1 aligns across 8 bases. CDR1 is SQVTM and CDR2 is ANQGSEA in the germline V gene. This CDR3 is built from 15 residues. J gave up 0 bases and V 5 bases, and 3 bases lay outside the gene matches. CDR3 nucleotide sequence: TGCAGCGTTTCTGACAGGGGCTCTGGGGCCAACGTCCTGACTTTC. Its protein is CSVSDRGSGANVLTF.

This clone has just a few counts. CDR3 nucleotide sequence: TGTGCCAGCAAGCTCCACCGGTCCGGCGAGCAGTACTTC. It codes for CASKLHRSGEQYF. The genes are TRBV28 and TRBJ2-7; D gene uncertain. Trimming shortened V by 7 bases and J by 6 bases, and 16 bases separated the two germline ends. The CDR3 contains 13 residues. The V gene's germline CDR1 is MDHEN and CDR2 SYDVKM.

CDR3 coding DNA: TGTGCCAGCAGCTTAGCTCTCCCAGGGGCCTCCTACGAGCAGTACTTC. Residues: CASSLALPGASYEQYF. The chain joins TRBV7-2 to TRBJ2-7; D is perhaps TRBD1 (6 bases). With 0 bases removed from V and 0 bases from J, the gap between germline ends came to 12 bases. This CDR3 region has 16 residues. Germline V gene lookup returns CDR1 SGHTA and CDR2 FQGNSA.

The V call is TRBV18, the J call TRBJ2-5; D unresolved. The CDR3 totals 16 residues. Germline CDR1 is KGHSH and CDR2 is LQKENI. The germline V and J ends were trimmed by 3 bases and 1 base, with 15 bases remaining between them. The CDR3 loop reads CASSPPPPNFQETQYF. CDR3 in DNA: TGTGCCAGCTCACCTCCCCCCCCCAACTTCCAAGAGACCCAGTACTTC.

In this sample, this clone turned up once. The chain employs TRBV7-9 and TRBJ1-1; TRBD1 matches at 7 bases. This CDR3 comprises 14 residues. V dropped 6 bases and J dropped 3; count of bases not matched to a gene: 7. Germline V gene lookup returns CDR1 SEHNR and CDR2 FQNEAQ (reference sequence). DNA of the CDR3: TGTGCCAGCAGTTCTTATGACAGGGACACTGAAGCTTTCTTT. Its protein product is CASSSYDRDTEAFF. The entire variable domain, with the rest obtained from reference TRBV7-9 and TRBJ1-1, is as follows: DTGVSQNPRHKITKRGQNVTFRCDPISEHNRLYWYRQTLGQGPEFLTYFQNEAQLEKSRLLSDRFSAERPKGSFSTLEIQRTEQGDSAMYLCASSSYDRDTEAFFGQGTRLTVV.